A selection of T cell receptor beta chains follows, all from one sample in a study of blood T cell repertoires in COVID-19. The assay was immunoSEQ multiplex PCR, and TCRdb's table has in-frame clones only and misses some. The sample consists of 100,000 or so clones, roughly 86% of them appearing once. The sequencing input was peripheral blood. These receptor sequences come from a woman aged 55-69 years with acute or convalescent COVID-19. Each CDR3 is given with its conserved first and last residue.

CAWRGDSFSPLAGETANTGELFF	TRBV30	TRBJ2-2
CASSQNFMNTEAFF	TRBV6-5	TRBJ1-1
CASSTRIGQPGGELFF	TRBV9	TRBJ2-2
CASRGSERWRETQYF	TRBV11-2	TRBJ2-5
CATQQPGQVNQPQHF	TRBV10-3	TRBJ1-5
CASSLTKGTVSTEAFF	TRBV28	TRBJ1-1
CASSLVGGGKFF	TRBV28	TRBJ2-1
CASSASGLVPGGQYF	TRBV5-4	TRBJ2-7
CASSLTRDGTGELFF	TRBV7-9	TRBJ2-2
CATSGPGQGAETQYF	TRBV15	TRBJ2-5
CASSPTQGAGGTDTQYF	TRBV2	TRBJ2-3
CASSYTGGSGAFF	TRBV6-5	TRBJ1-1
CASSDRTGEKTQYF	TRBV2	TRBJ2-5
CASSFQGLTGELFF	TRBV27	TRBJ2-2
CASSETGIRNEQFF	TRBV11-3	TRBJ2-1
CASSLDLGLGIGELFF	TRBV11-3	TRBJ2-2